This record concerns one T cell receptor (beta chain) sequence. This specimen belongs to a study of T cells after somatic rescue of genetic block. Profiled with immunoSEQ multiplex PCR; TCRdb holds only in-frame clones, not every one. This sample yields approximately 67,000 clones, of which 90% to 95% are seen a single time; approximately 3% belongs to the top ten. The CDR3 consists of 15 residues. Trimming cost V 3 bases and J 0 bases; bases outside gene matches: 3. The V gene's germline CDR1 is SGHVS and CDR2 FQNEAQ. The TCR originated in a man aged 40-55 years. This chain links TRBV7-8 with TRBJ2-3, with 7 bases identical to TRBD2. Input material: peripheral blood mononuclear cells (PBMCs). The DNA for the CDR3 is TGTGCCAGCAGCTTGTTAGCGGGTAGCACAGATACGCAGTATTTT. Its protein is CASSLLAGSTDTQYF.